A selection of T cell receptor beta chains follows, all from one sample in a study of cytomegalovirus exposure and HLA in healthy donors. Generated by immunoSEQ multiplex PCR, the TCRdb table keeps only in-frame clones and is missing some. The data show about 92,000 clones, less than 70% seen once. The specimen sequenced was PBMCs. The receptors were gathered from a man aged 45-65 years in good health and CMV-seronegative. Both conserved end residues are part of each CDR3. The order of the fields is D gene, clone size, J gene, V gene, CDR3 protein, CDR3 DNA. D genes are given only for firm matches. The size field is filled for only some rows; it gives once, few, many or a size class.

TRBD1 - TRBJ2-7 TRBV6-6 CASRGTGSYEQYF TGTGCCAGCAGGGGGACAGGGAGCTACGAGCAGTACTTC
- - TRBJ2-3 TRBV7-2 CASSSVDTQYF TGTGCCAGCAGTTCTGTAGATACGCAGTATTTT
- - TRBJ1-6 TRBV11-2 CASSTWTAVYNSPLHF TGTGCCAGCAGCACTTGGACAGCCGTCTATAATTCACCCCTCCACTTT
- - TRBJ2-7 TRBV16 CASSQSYSYEQYF TGTGCCAGCAGCCAATCGTACTCCTACGAGCAGTACTTC
TRBD1 few TRBJ1-2 TRBV29-1 CSTNRGLYGYTF TGCAGCACTAACAGGGGCCTCTATGGCTACACCTTC
- few TRBJ2-1 TRBV11-3 CASSLGHRDNEQFF TGTGCCAGCAGCTTAGGACACAGGGATAATGAGCAGTTCTTC
- - TRBJ1-4 TRBV30 CAWSGQGNEKLFF TGTGCCTGGAGTGGGCAGGGGAATGAAAAACTGTTTTTT
- - TRBJ2-5 TRBV7-2 CASSVDWGETQYF TGTGCCAGCAGCGTGGACTGGGGAGAGACCCAGTACTTC
TRBD1 - TRBJ1-2 TRBV7-9 CASSLTGGDYGYTF TGTGCCAGCAGTTTGACAGGGGGAGACTATGGCTACACCTTC
TRBD1 - TRBJ2-7 TRBV5-1 CASNTLTGSSYEQYF TGCGCCAGCAACACCCTGACAGGGAGCAGTTACGAGCAGTACTTC
- - TRBJ1-1 TRBV30 CAWTNGVLPEAFF TGTGCCTGGACCAACGGGGTTCTGCCTGAAGCTTTCTTT
- - TRBJ2-7 TRBV2 CASSTYDEQYF TGTGCCAGCAGCACTTACGACGAGCAGTACTTC
TRBD1 - TRBJ1-5 TRBV7-9 CASSFGDRGYNQPQHF TGTGCCAGCAGCTTTGGGGACAGGGGGTACAATCAGCCCCAGCATTTT
- - TRBJ1-1 TRBV11-2 CASSPRVGNTEAFF TGTGCCAGCAGCCCGCGAGTCGGGAACACTGAAGCTTTCTTT
TRBD2 few TRBJ2-5 TRBV4-1 CASSQVHSSWTSGEETQYF TGCGCCAGCAGCCAAGTGCACAGTTCCTGGACTAGCGGGGAAGAGACCCAGTACTTC
TRBD1 - TRBJ2-7 TRBV23-1 CARDGQGSYEQYF TGCGCCAGGGATGGACAGGGCTCCTACGAGCAGTACTTC
TRBD1 - TRBJ2-5 TRBV5-3 CARSCSYRGLETQYF TGTGCCAGAAGCTGCTCCTACAGGGGGCTTGAGACCCAGTACTTC
- - TRBJ1-5 TRBV7-6 CASSLVPPQNSNQPQHF TGTGCCAGCAGCTTAGTGCCCCCACAAAATAGCAATCAGCCCCAGCATTTT
TRBD2 - TRBJ2-2 TRBV5-4 CASSQLAGGFGELFF TGTGCCAGCAGCCAACTAGCGGGAGGGTTTGGGGAGCTGTTTTTT
TRBD2 - TRBJ2-2 TRBV7-6 CASSLEFGTSGSIIGELFF TGTGCCAGCAGCTTAGAATTTGGGACTAGCGGGAGCATTATCGGGGAGCTGTTTTTT
TRBD1 - TRBJ1-1 TRBV28 CASRGTGRLNTEAFF TGTGCCAGCAGGGGGACAGGGCGGCTGAACACTGAAGCTTTCTTT
- many TRBJ1-4 TRBV5-1 CASSLGPDGELFF TGCGCCAGCAGCTTGGGGCCCGACGGAGAACTGTTTTTT
- - TRBJ1-6 TRBV10-3 CAIYRAINSPLHF TGTGCCATCTACAGGGCGATTAATTCACCCCTCCACTTT
- - TRBJ2-5 TRBV6-6 CASSRDLSIETQYF TGTGCCAGCAGTAGGGACTTGAGTATTGAGACCCAGTACTTC
TRBD1 - TRBJ1-6 TRBV5-6 CASSSRQGTGRYNSPLHF TGTGCCAGCAGCTCGAGACAGGGGACGGGGCGGTATAATTCACCCCTCCACTTT
TRBD2 - TRBJ2-6 TRBV7-2 CASSSGLAVGANVLTF TGTGCCAGCAGCTCGGGACTAGCTGTGGGGGCCAACGTCCTGACTTTC
- - TRBJ1-6 TRBV7-8 CASSPRPTVDSSYNSPLHF TGTGCCAGCAGCCCGAGGCCGACAGTCGATAGCTCCTATAATTCACCCCTCCACTTT
TRBD1 - TRBJ1-5 TRBV7-2 CASGNRGSDQPQHF TGTGCCAGTGGCAACAGGGGATCGGATCAGCCCCAGCATTTT
- - TRBJ1-2 TRBV12-5 CASGLGWGEGFGYTF TGTGCTAGTGGTTTGGGGTGGGGTGAGGGCTTTGGCTACACCTTC
- few TRBJ2-5 TRBV27 CASSLYGKYQETQYF TGTGCCAGCAGTTTATATGGCAAGTACCAAGAGACCCAGTACTTC
TRBD2 - TRBJ2-3 TRBV29-1 CSVKRGSADTQYF TGCAGCGTTAAGCGCGGGAGCGCAGATACGCAGTATTTT
TRBD1 - TRBJ2-3 TRBV5-6 CASSLVETGGQVDTQYF TGTGCCAGCAGCTTGGTTGAGACAGGGGGCCAAGTAGATACGCAGTATTTT
- - TRBJ1-2 TRBV7-3 CASSLSPATGGYTF TGTGCCAGCAGCTTATCTCCAGCGACAGGTGGCTACACCTTC
- - TRBJ2-1 TRBV29-1 CSAEGVSDYNEQFF TGCAGCGCAGAAGGGGTTTCAGATTACAATGAGCAGTTCTTC
- - TRBJ1-1 TRBV7-3 CATQQGYGTEAFF TGTGCCACCCAGCAGGGGTACGGCACTGAAGCTTTCTTT
- once TRBJ2-7 TRBV28 CASTRLVRSREQYF TGTGCCAGCACCAGACTAGTTAGGTCGCGCGAGCAGTACTTC
- - TRBJ2-1 TRBV29-1 CSVEAGDRRYNEQFF TGCAGCGTTGAAGCGGGTGACAGGAGATACAATGAGCAGTTCTTC
- once TRBJ2-7 TRBV7-2 CASSLGSGMNYEQYF TGTGCCAGCAGCTTAGGATCGGGGATGAACTACGAGCAGTACTTC
TRBD2 once TRBJ2-5 TRBV30 CAWSVRSWGGQETQYF TGTGCCTGGAGTGTAAGGTCTTGGGGGGGGCAAGAGACCCAGTACTTC
- - TRBJ2-3 TRBV11-3 CASRGLDTQYF TGTGCCAGCAGGGGCTTGGATACGCAGTATTTT
- - TRBJ2-1 TRBV19 CASSPRSSVFSTFRQYNEQFF TGTGCCAGTAGCCCTCGGAGTAGCGTTTTCAGTACCTTTCGCCAATACAATGAGCAGTTCTTC
TRBD2 - TRBJ2-3 TRBV9 CASSSLTSGGYTDTQYF TGTGCCAGCAGCTCACTGACTAGCGGGGGGTACACAGATACGCAGTATTTT
- - TRBJ2-7 TRBV7-2 CASSPPRRPRILQYF TGTGCCAGCAGCCCTCCGAGGCGACCTCGTATATTGCAGTACTTC
TRBD1 - TRBJ1-2 TRBV4-1 CASRPTGADGYTF TGCGCCAGCAGACCGACAGGGGCCGATGGCTACACCTTC
- - TRBJ2-7 TRBV4-3 CASSQEALSYEQYF TGCGCCAGCAGCCAAGAGGCCCTCTCCTACGAGCAGTACTTC